Below, 24 T cell receptor beta chains from the same sample are listed, as sequenced in a study of esophageal squamous cell carcinoma tumors (dated by TCRdb to the early 2020s). The protocol used for the library was 5' RACE. The sequencing machine was an Illumina MiSeq. The PCR step used KAPA HiFi along with constant-region primers for TCRalpha or TCRbeta and a P20EA primer, and a nested second PCR with CA2 or CB2 followed. TCR genes were amplified by unbiased adaptor ligation RT-PCR, with reverse transcription by Superscript III and a polyT18-containing BSL-18E primer. The raw public reads went through TCRdb reprocessing: fastp at Q25, MiXCR clone calling, in-frame beta chains kept. Here each entry gathers all rows of one CDR3 protein and keeps the most common genes and DNA. The sample includes about 5,600 distinct CDR3 sequences, with around a fifth observed a single time. The top ten constitute roughly 30% of the sample.

Specimen: tumor tissue. The receptors stem from a man between 45 and 85 years old with esophageal squamous cell carcinoma.

On this clonotype itself: At one end the junction does not follow the germline gene, possibly because of a read error. The rearrangement joins TRBV7-3 to TRBJ2-2; D uncertain. Germline V gene sequence: CDR1 SGHTA, CDR2 FQGTGA. This CDR3 region has 12 residues. For the CDR3, the DNA is TGTGCAAGCAGCTTCTCCCCCGGGGAGCTGTTTTTT. It is translated as CASSFSPGELFF. The complete variable domain, with remaining parts taken from reference TRBV7-3 and TRBJ2-2, reads GAGVSQTPSNKVTEKGKYVELRCDPISGHTALYWYRQSLGQGPEFLIYFQGTGAADDSGLPNDRFFAVRPEGSVSTLKIQRTERGDSAVYLCASSFSPGELFFGEGSRLTVL.

This chain connects TRBV19 to TRBJ1-5; 7 bases fit TRBD1. The CDR3 is made up of 15 amino acids. V dropped 3 bases and J dropped 6; count of bases not matched to a gene: 8. Germline V gene sequence: CDR1 LNHDA, CDR2 SQIVND (reference sequence). CDR3 DNA sequence: TGTGCCAGTAGTATCAACAGGGGAGGGACTCAGCCCCAGCATTTT. It translates to CASSINRGGTQPQHF.

This clonotype showed up just a few times. This chain uses TRBV14 with TRBJ2-6; 8 positions match TRBD1. CDR1 and CDR2 from the germline V gene are SGHDN and FVKESK. The CDR3 extends over 15 amino acids. The junction had 2 bases not matched to a gene; V was cut back by 4 bases and J by 3 bases. The CDR3 here is CASSRTGLGANVLTF. CDR3 DNA: TGTGCCAGCAGCCGGACAGGGCTTGGGGCCAACGTCCTGACTTTC.

The chain uses TRBV19 and TRBJ2-4; 7 bases map to TRBD2. The CDR3 has 16 residues. J lost 3 bases, V lost 3 bases, and 8 bases had no gene match. Germline CDR1 reads LNHDA; CDR2 reads SQIVND (reference sequence). In nucleotides, the CDR3 is TGTGCCAGTAGTATGACGGGAGGCGGCATCAAAAACATTCAGTACTTC. Its protein product is CASSMTGGGIKNIQYF.

As for this clonotype: Just one base apart from a much larger clone, this may be a read error. The chain joins TRBV28 to TRBJ2-5; 8 bases map to TRBD1. Germline V CDR1 and CDR2: MDHEN, SYDVKM. The V segment lost 6 bases and the J segment 5 bases; nucleotides outside the gene matches: 8. CDR3 length: 14 amino acids. The CDR3 nucleotides are TGTGCCAGCAGACGACAGGGGTCGATGGAGACCCAGTACTTC. Translated, it gives CASRRQGSMETQYF.

The V and J genes are TRBV30 and TRBJ2-3; D gene unclear. The CDR3 extends over 14 amino acids. Per the germline V gene, CDR1 is GTSNPN and CDR2 is SVGIG (reference sequence). V dropped 1 base and J dropped 4 bases, with 12 bases sitting between them. The CDR3 protein is CAWSGWLVPDTQYF. In DNA form, the CDR3 reads TGTGCCTGGAGTGGGTGGCTAGTTCCAGATACGCAGTATTTT.

J is TRBJ1-3 and V is TRBV14; no firm D call. The V end was cut by 4 bases, the J end by 0 bases, with 10 bases between. This CDR3 region has 15 residues. Looked up from germline, CDR1 is SGHDN and CDR2 is FVKESK. The chain's CDR3 is CASSLIVGSGNTIYF. In nucleotides, the CDR3 is TGTGCCAGCAGCCTTATAGTAGGCTCTGGAAACACCATATATTTT. Drawing the rest from reference TRBV14 and TRBJ1-3, the complete variable domain is EAGVTQFPSHSVIEKGQTVTLRCDPISGHDNLYWYRRVMGKEIKFLLHFVKESKQDESGMPNNRFLAERTGGTYSTLKVQPAELEDSGVYFCASSLIVGSGNTIYFGEGSWLTVV.

In its sample, this clonotype was seen a few times. This sequence joins TRBV3-1 and TRBJ1-4; D is unclear. Between the trimmed V and J ends, which lost 0 bases and 9 bases, there was a span of 5 bases. The CDR3 is made up of 12 amino acids. Germline V gene sequence: CDR1 LGHDT, CDR2 YNNKEL (reference sequence). CDR3 loop: CASSQEGKKLFF. The CDR3 region has the DNA TGTGCCAGCAGCCAAGAGGGGAAAAAACTGTTTTTT.

This clonotype was recorded many times. The chain couples TRBV19 to TRBJ1-6, with 7 nucleotides matching TRBD1. Germline V gene lookup returns CDR1 LNHDA and CDR2 SQIVND (reference sequence). The CDR3 covers 15 residues. V lost 5 bases to trimming and J lost 7 bases; unmatched junction nucleotides: 8. The CDR3 DNA reads TGTGCCAGTAGTCGCCGGGACAGCTCGAATTCACCCCTCCACTTT. Its protein product is CASSRRDSSNSPLHF.

This CDR3 reads CASSPAGGFKNIQYF. The CDR3 bases are TGTGCCAGCAGCCCTGCAGGGGGTTTCAAAAACATTCAGTACTTC. The V call is TRBV28, the J call TRBJ2-4; 7 bases line up with TRBD1. V trimming: 6 bases; J trimming: 3 bases; junction bases outside the gene matches: 8. The CDR3 contains 15 residues. The germline V gene has CDR1 MDHEN and CDR2 SYDVKM.

The chain joins TRBV7-6 to TRBJ1-1; a weak D match, TRBD1 (6 bases). Trimming removed 5 bases from V and 3 bases from J, with 16 bases in between. The CDR3 spans 15 residues. CDR1 and CDR2 from the germline V gene are SGHVS and FNYEAQ. CDR3 nucleotide sequence: TGTGCCAGCAGCGGATCCACAGGGATTTACACTGAAGCTTTCTTT. Protein sequence: CASSGSTGIYTEAFF.

This clonotype was seen a handful of times. V gene TRBV20-1 combines with J gene TRBJ2-7, with a tentative D call TRBD2 (6 bases). CDR1 DFQATT and CDR2 SNEGSKA come from the germline V gene (reference sequence). The V gene lost 0 bases and the J gene lost 2 bases, with 11 bases spanning the gap. CDR3 length equals 14 residues. The CDR3 sequence: CSARDIGGTYEQYF. The CDR3 DNA sequence: TGCAGTGCTAGAGATATCGGGGGAACCTACGAGCAGTACTTC.

The J gene is TRBJ1-1, the V gene TRBV11-2; no firm D call. The CDR3 length is 14 residues. Germline V gives CDR1 SGHAT, CDR2 FQNNGV. Trimming took off 3 bases at V and 1 base at J, with 9 bases between the two ends. Written as DNA, the CDR3 is TGTGCCAGCAGCTTGTCGTGGGCGAACACTGAAGCTTTCTTT. Its protein product is CASSLSWANTEAFF.

In this sample, this clonotype turned up a few times. Just one base apart from a much larger clone, this may be a read error. This chain joins TRBV25-1 and TRBJ2-7; the D is unclear. Germline CDR1 reads MGHDK; CDR2 reads SYGVNS. Between the trimmed V and J ends, which lost 5 bases and 5 bases, there was a span of 7 bases. The CDR3 covers 11 residues. CDR3 DNA: TGTGCCAGCAGTTCGGTCGACGAGCAGTACTTC. This encodes CASSSVDEQYF.

This clonotype was observed many times. The rearrangement joins TRBV12-2 to TRBJ2-3; the table's TRBD2 call for D was not verified on the DNA. TRBV12-2 is a pseudogene locus. CDR3 length: 18 residues. The CDR3 DNA sequence: TGTGCAAGTCGCCTCGTCCTAGCGGGAGGGCCTGGCACAGATACGCAGTATTTT. Protein: CASRLVLAGGPGTDTQYF.

This chain connects TRBV12-3 or TRBV12-4 to TRBJ2-2; D unclear. Trimming left V 3 bases short and J 6 bases short, with 8 bases between. The CDR3 consists of 13 residues. For the CDR3, the DNA is TGTGCCAGCAGTTTCAATTTCCCCGGGGAGCTGTTTTTT. Its protein is CASSFNFPGELFF.

The chain has TRBV7-6 and TRBJ2-5; 9 bases line up with TRBD1. The CDR3 is 15 residues long. V was pared by 1 base and J by 4 bases, with 4 bases of the junction left unmatched. Germline V lookup: CDR1 SGHVS, CDR2 FNYEAQ. In DNA form, the CDR3 reads TGTGCCAGCAGCTTAGAAGGGACAGGGCGAGAGACCCAGTACTTC. Residues: CASSLEGTGRETQYF.

As for this clonotype: Being one base from a much bigger clone, this may be a read error. The chain employs TRBV29-1 and TRBJ2-2; 11 nucleotides line up with TRBD2. This CDR3 has 17 residues. Germline CDR1 and CDR2: SQVTM and ANQGSEA. The CDR3 loop reads CSVEDRSLAGETGERFF. DNA for the CDR3: TGCAGCGTTGAAGACCGATCACTAGCGGGAGAGACCGGGGAGCGGTTTTTT.

The chain couples TRBV12-3 or TRBV12-4 to TRBJ2-3; D not certain. The CDR3 is 11 residues long. Trimming removed 8 bases from V and 2 bases from J, with 5 bases in between. Here the CDR3 reads CASAVTDTQYF. DNA of the CDR3: TGTGCCAGCGCTGTCACAGATACGCAGTATTTT.

This chain connects TRBV20-1 to TRBJ1-5, with D hard to call. V gave up 3 bases and J gave up 10 bases, with 19 bases separating them. The length of the CDR3 is 14 residues. CDR1 is DFQATT and CDR2 is SNEGSKA in the germline V gene (reference sequence). The CDR3 sequence is CSARATWEFDPQHF. The CDR3 bases are TGCAGTGCTAGGGCCACGTGGGAATTTGATCCCCAGCATTTT.

This clonotype was recorded many times. The chain is built from TRBV6-5 and TRBJ2-1; possible D gene TRBD2, 6 bases. Germline-derived CDR1 and CDR2 are MNHEY and SVGAGI. The CDR3 extends over 13 amino acids. V was clipped by 6 bases and J by 7 bases, with 13 bases between them. This CDR3 reads CASRTFGRNEQFF. CDR3 nucleotide sequence: TGTGCCAGCAGGACCTTTGGGAGGAATGAGCAGTTCTTC.

The chain couples TRBV21-1 to TRBJ2-5; TRBD2 is taken as the D call from the table, unchecked against the DNA. TRBV21-1 is a recognized pseudogene. The length of the CDR3 is 16 residues. The CDR3 is CASSKGLAGGPETQYF. CDR3 sequence (DNA): TGTGCCAGCAGCAAAGGACTAGCGGGAGGGCCAGAGACCCAGTACTTC.

This clonotype is categorized as medium-sized (0.01 to 0.1%). This chain links TRBV6-5 with TRBJ1-5, with D hard to call. Trimming took 5 bases from V and 4 from J, leaving 6 bases between them. The V gene's germline CDR1 is MNHEY and CDR2 SVGAGI. The CDR3 sequence is 12 residues long. The CDR3: CASSKGNQPQHF. The DNA for the CDR3 is TGTGCCAGCAGTAAGGGAAATCAGCCCCAGCATTTT.

Within the sample, this clonotype is medium-sized. The chain recombines TRBV6-5 with TRBJ2-6; 8 bases line up with TRBD1. Germline trimming cut 4 bases from V and 0 bases from J; bases unmatched to any gene: 11. Germline V gene sequence: CDR1 MNHEY, CDR2 SVGAGI. This CDR3 is built from 19 residues. CDR3 in amino acids: CASSWRSRDRGSGANVLTF. Written as DNA, the CDR3 is TGTGCCAGCAGTTGGCGATCGCGTGACAGGGGCTCTGGGGCCAACGTCCTGACTTTC.